This paragraph covers one T cell receptor beta chain sequence. After removal of 6 bases from V and 0 bases from J, the junction contained 8 bases not matched to a gene. The V gene's germline CDR1 is LNHDA and CDR2 SQIVND (reference sequence). The CDR3 is 16 amino acids. These data come from a study of blood T cell repertoires in COVID-19. Study summary: Samples taken during acute and convalescent COVID-19 were collected in the United States, Italy and Spain. Sources were T cells, B-cell-depleted T cells, or PBMCs; the material itself was cDNA or gDNA.

Authors' processing steps: Estimated nucleated cell counts came from reference gene primer amplification. Measured with immunoSEQ multiplex PCR; TCRdb has only the in-frame clones, and not every one. V and J calls and clone size are given by that table; D and trimming were obtained from the DNA. Here the sample spans hundreds of thousands of clones, approximately 82% being singletons. Sequencing was carried out using peripheral blood. The source of this sequence is a woman of 80 years or more with acute or convalescent COVID-19. The gene calls are TRBV19 and TRBJ1-3, with 7 nucleotides matching TRBD1. The CDR3 reads CASRRPGQSSGNTIYF. CDR3 DNA: TGTGCCAGTAGACGCCCGGGACAGTCCTCTGGAAACACCATATATTTT.